Below, 16 T cell receptor beta chains from the same sample are listed, as sequenced in a study of blood T cell repertoires in COVID-19. Measured with immunoSEQ multiplex PCR; TCRdb has only the in-frame clones, and not every one. The sample holds roughly 250,000 clones, approximately 90% seen once. The sequencing sample was made of PBMCs or T cells enriched from blood (not recorded which). The receptors here all came from a woman between 18 and 29 years old who had recovered from COVID-19.

V usage is TRBV7-2 and J usage is TRBJ2-5, with a possible D match to TRBD1 (6 bases). The CDR3 covers 15 residues. Germline CDR1 and CDR2: SGHTA and FQGNSA. The V end lost 5 bases, the J end lost 5 bases, and 18 bases lay between the germline ends. CDR3 sequence (DNA): TGTGCCAGCAGCGCCGATCAGGGGATGGGCGAGACCCAGTACTTC. It encodes CASSADQGMGETQYF.

The chain recombines TRBV20-1 with TRBJ2-1; 7 bases match TRBD2. V dropped 3 bases and J dropped 5; count of bases not matched to a gene: 7. Germline values: CDR1 DFQATT, CDR2 SNEGSKA (reference sequence). The CDR3 length is 14 residues. As DNA, the CDR3 is TGCAGTGCTAGTCTAAGCGGGGCCGACAATGAGCAGTTCTTC. Protein product: CSASLSGADNEQFF.

The chain couples TRBV6-5 to TRBJ1-1; TRBD1 matches at 7 bases. There are 14 residues in the CDR3. Trimming took 5 bases from V and 2 from J; bases not matched to a gene: 5. Per germline, CDR1 MNHEY and CDR2 SVGAGI. The CDR3 DNA sequence: TGTGCCAGCAGTAGGGGACAGTTCAACACTGAAGCTTTCTTT. Translated: CASSRGQFNTEAFF.

This clone has only one observation. V gene TRBV19 combines with J gene TRBJ1-1; D possibly corresponds to TRBD1 (6 bases). CDR3 length equals 13 residues. Germline V gives CDR1 LNHDA, CDR2 SQIVND (reference sequence). The V end was cut by 5 bases, the J end by 11 bases, with 18 bases between. This CDR3 reads CASSDPNRASAFF. The CDR3 nucleotides are TGTGCCAGTAGTGATCCGAACAGGGCGAGCGCTTTCTTT.

The gene calls are TRBV2 and TRBJ1-6; D perhaps matches TRBD1 (5 bases). CDR1 and CDR2 (germline): SNHLY, FYNNEI. Trimming took 7 bases from V and 14 from J, leaving 24 bases between them. There are 15 residues in the CDR3. CDR3 protein: CASTPSTGRGGSLHF. CDR3 bases: TGTGCCAGCACGCCCAGTACTGGACGGGGGGGGTCCCTCCACTTT.

The gene calls are TRBV5-6 and TRBJ1-1; the D gene is possibly TRBD1 (5 bases). The V and J ends lost 4 bases and 5 bases respectively, with 12 bases between them. The CDR3 length is 13 residues. Germline V gene sequence: CDR1 SGHDT, CDR2 YYEEEE. DNA of the CDR3: TGTGCCAGCAGCGTGACCAGGGTAACTGAAGCTTTCTTT. Encoded protein: CASSVTRVTEAFF.

This clone was seen a single time. The V gene is TRBV28, the J gene TRBJ2-2; D not certain. The CDR3 loop spans 13 amino acids. Germline V CDR1 and CDR2: MDHEN, SYDVKM. The V gene lost 5 bases and the J gene lost 9 bases, with 13 bases spanning the gap. The CDR3, as DNA: TGTGCCAGCAGTCCGCCAACCGACTGGGAGCTGTTTTTT. Encoded protein: CASSPPTDWELFF.

The chain employs TRBV9 and TRBJ1-1; D is perhaps TRBD1 (6 bases). Germline lookup yields CDR1 SGDLS and CDR2 YYNGEE. The CDR3 totals 14 residues. Trimming took 0 bases from V and 4 from J, leaving 10 bases between them. CDR3 region: CASSVVGGATEAFF. For the CDR3, the DNA is TGTGCCAGCAGCGTAGTTGGGGGGGCCACTGAAGCTTTCTTT.

This chain joins TRBV7-8 and TRBJ2-7; D remains ambiguous. CDR1 and CDR2 from the germline V gene are SGHVS and FQNEAQ. This CDR3 comprises 15 residues. V shed 5 bases and J shed 0 bases, with 14 bases lying between them. CDR3 in amino acids: CASSRGPRSSYEQYF. The CDR3 DNA reads as TGTGCCAGCAGCCGCGGTCCCCGGAGCTCCTACGAGCAGTACTTC.

The table lists this clone with a count of one. The J gene is TRBJ2-7, the V gene TRBV10-2; 7 bases line up with TRBD1. V lost 8 bases to trimming and J lost 2 bases; unmatched junction nucleotides: 0. Germline CDR1 is WSHSY and CDR2 is SAAADI. CDR3 length: 11 residues. CDR3 region: CASGTAYEQYF. The CDR3 nucleotides read TGCGCCAGCGGGACAGCCTACGAGCAGTACTTC.

The CDR3 nucleotides are TGTGCCAGCAGCCCAGAGCGCGGGGCCTGGATCTATGGCTACACCTTC. Translated, it gives CASSPERGAWIYGYTF. The chain links TRBV11-2 to TRBJ1-2; D is possibly TRBD1 (5 bases). Germline V gives CDR1 SGHAT, CDR2 FQNNGV. Trimming took off 5 bases at V and 4 bases at J, with 20 bases between the two ends. The CDR3 spans 16 residues.

The CDR3 DNA reads TGCGCCAGCAGCTTGGCCAGGGGGCCTGATGGCTACACCTTC. Residues: CASSLARGPDGYTF. The chain carries TRBV5-1 and TRBJ1-2; 8 bases are a match to TRBD1. In germline, CDR1 is SGHRS, CDR2 YFSETQ. The CDR3 is 14 residues long. Trimming cost V 0 bases and J 6 bases; bases outside gene matches: 4.

This clone has just a few counts. The chain carries TRBV6-5 and TRBJ2-7; TRBD1 aligns across 11 bases. The CDR3 runs 15 residues. Germline-derived CDR1 and CDR2 are MNHEY and SVGAGI. V shed 2 bases and J 2 bases; nucleotides not matched to a gene: 2. CDR3 residues: CASSYGTGGAYEQYF. The CDR3 coding sequence is TGTGCCAGCAGTTACGGGACAGGGGGAGCCTACGAGCAGTACTTC.

The CDR3, as DNA: TGTGCCAGCAGAACCAGGGGAGGCTACACCTTC. Protein: CASRTRGGYTF. The V call is TRBV7-9, the J call TRBJ1-2; perhaps TRBD1 as D (6 bases). Per germline, CDR1 SEHNR and CDR2 FQNEAQ (reference sequence). V was pared by 6 bases and J by 8 bases, with 10 bases between. The CDR3 consists of 11 residues.

The chain employs TRBV6-1 and TRBJ2-3; 8 nucleotides align to TRBD2. Germline assignment: CDR1 MNHNS and CDR2 SASEGT. There are 15 residues in the CDR3. With 6 bases clipped from V and 4 bases from J, the junction kept 9 bases outside the gene matches. CDR3 protein: CASRPGGARSDTQYF. The CDR3 DNA sequence: TGTGCCAGCAGGCCGGGGGGGGCTAGGTCAGATACGCAGTATTTT.

The J gene is TRBJ2-3, the V gene TRBV2; D possibly corresponds to TRBD2 (6 bases). The CDR3 has 15 residues. Germline CDR1 reads SNHLY; CDR2 reads FYNNEI. Trimming stripped 4 bases from V and 3 bases from J, with 14 bases between. The CDR3 loop is CASSVTGDSTDTQYF. DNA for the CDR3: TGTGCCAGCAGTGTTACGGGGGACTCTACAGATACGCAGTATTTT.